This T cell receptor beta chain was identified in a study of HIV-infected children after antiretroviral therapy interruption. As for the study in general: Recorded EBV and CMV exposure existed for most children.

Per germline, CDR1 SQVTM and CDR2 ANQGSEA. V dropped 4 bases and J dropped 3 bases, with 2 bases sitting between them. This CDR3 is built from 10 residues. Treatment defined: PENTA 11 planned treatment interruption arm or continuous ART arm. From thawed PBMCs, naive CD4+ CD45RA+ CD45RO- T cells were sorted. This clonotype has a count of ten or more. Unique molecular identifiers were included in an RNA-based 3' RACE TCR library. TCRdb called the 3' RACE reads again in MiXCR, with one record for every CDR3 protein. Here the sample spans about 86,000 distinct CDR3 sequences, 5.5% to 8.5% being singletons.

This receptor was obtained from a pool of human donors with HIV. The chain is built from TRBV29-1 and TRBJ2-3; D unresolved. Sequenced material: CD45RA+ CD4+ T cells from PBMCs, pooled from several time points, taken from a donor given antiretroviral therapy, either interrupted or continuous. Subset reported: naive CD4+ CD45RA+ CD45RO- T cells. The DNA of the CDR3 is TGCAGCGTTGGAACAGATACGCAGTATTTT. Protein sequence: CSVGTDTQYF.